These 4 T cell receptor beta chains were all obtained from the same sample, sequenced in a study of shared T cell receptors in the human thymus. Repertoires were generated with immunoSEQ multiplex PCR, while TCRdb's copy carries only in-frame clones and drops some. Of about 380,000 clones listed, 85% to 95% are singletons. The sequenced sample consisted of thymocytes. The receptors come from a human donor.

This chain connects TRBV11-2 to TRBJ1-4; TRBD1 agrees at 9 bases. CDR3 length: 14 residues. Germline V gene sequence: CDR1 SGHAT, CDR2 FQNNGV. The ends lost 5 bases at V and 6 bases at J; junction bases unmatched: 4. CDR3: CASSIQGADEKLFF. The CDR3 region has the DNA TGTGCCAGCAGCATACAGGGGGCCGATGAAAAACTGTTTTTT. Full variable domain (missing parts from reference TRBV11-2 and TRBJ1-4): EAGVAQSPRYKIIEKRQSVAFWCNPISGHATLYWYQQILGQGPKLLIQFQNNGVVDDSQLPKDRFSAERLKGVDSTLKIQPAKLEDSAVYLCASSIQGADEKLFFGSGTQLSVL.

The chain has TRBV28 and TRBJ2-3, with D perhaps being TRBD1 or TRBD2 (5 bases each). CDR3 length: 17 amino acids. Per germline, CDR1 MDHEN and CDR2 SYDVKM. The V and J ends lost 3 bases and 1 base respectively, with 17 bases between them. CDR3 coding DNA: TGTGCCAGCAGTTTTTTACGGGGCAGAGTTGGCACAGATACGCAGTATTTT. Its translation is CASSFLRGRVGTDTQYF.

The rearrangement joins TRBV7-6 to TRBJ2-5; D is tentatively TRBD1 or TRBD2 (6 bases each). Trimming pared 5 bases from V and 2 bases from J, leaving 15 bases between. This CDR3 spans 15 amino acids. The V gene's germline CDR1 is SGHVS and CDR2 FNYEAQ. The CDR3 DNA reads as TGTGCCAGCAGCCTTACGCGGGACACACAAGAGACCCAGTACTTC. Its translation is CASSLTRDTQETQYF.

The chain uses TRBV10-1 and TRBJ2-1, with 7 bases fitting TRBD2. Germline V lookup: CDR1 WNHNN, CDR2 SYGVQD (reference sequence). The V and J ends lost 8 bases and 0 bases, in that order; junction bases with no gene match: 7. The CDR3 consists of 15 residues. The CDR3 reads CASATGTNSYNEQFF. The CDR3 DNA sequence: TGCGCCAGCGCGACTGGGACTAACTCCTACAATGAGCAGTTCTTC.